One and the same sample provided the 20 T cell receptor beta chains below, sequenced in a study of blood T cell repertoires in COVID-19. TCRdb's table, derived via immunoSEQ multiplex PCR, lists solely in-frame clones and lacks some. In the table there are under 250,000 clones, about nine tenths of which are singletons. What was sequenced was peripheral blood. All receptors derive from a man aged 25 to 40 with COVID-19, enrolled during active disease.

The chain has TRBV7-9 and TRBJ2-1; 10 positions match TRBD2. Trimming cost V 6 bases and J 7 bases; bases outside gene matches: 3. In germline, CDR1 is SEHNR, CDR2 FQNEAQ (reference sequence). CDR3 length: 13 residues. Written as DNA, the CDR3 is TGTGCCAGCAGAGCGGGGGGGCTGAATGAGCAGTTCTTC. Protein sequence: CASRAGGLNEQFF.

The chain recombines TRBV5-5 with TRBJ1-6; TRBD1 agrees at 9 bases. The CDR3 loop spans 17 amino acids. Germline trimming cut 4 bases from V and 8 bases from J; bases unmatched to any gene: 13. Germline CDR1 SGHKS, CDR2 YYEKEE (reference sequence). In DNA form, the CDR3 reads TGTGCCAGCAGCCACCCAAGACAGGGGGATGTGGATTCACCCCTCCACTTT. Translating gives CASSHPRQGDVDSPLHF.

The CDR3 nucleotides read TGTGCCAGCAGCCAAGCCGGGACTAGCTCCACAGATACGCAGTATTTT. It encodes CASSQAGTSSTDTQYF. The chain employs TRBV3-1 (or the pseudogene TRBV3-2) and TRBJ2-3; TRBD2 agrees at 9 bases. There are 16 residues in the CDR3. After removal of 1 base from V and 2 bases from J, the junction contained 4 bases not matched to a gene. CDR1 and CDR2 (germline): LGHDT, YNNKEL (reference sequence).

The rearrangement links TRBV18 to TRBJ2-5; TRBD2 matches 10 bases. Unmatched junction bases numbered 6, after V lost 3 bases and J lost 2 bases. Germline lookup yields CDR1 KGHSH and CDR2 LQKENI. This CDR3 has 16 amino acids. The chain's CDR3 is CASSPRAGGPQETQYF. The DNA of the CDR3 is TGTGCCAGCTCACCCCGAGCGGGGGGGCCTCAAGAGACCCAGTACTTC.

The chain carries TRBV9 and TRBJ1-2; the D gene is possibly TRBD1 (6 bases). Germline CDR1 and CDR2: SGDLS and YYNGEE. The CDR3 has 12 residues. Trimming cost V 2 bases and J 7 bases, with 9 bases left between them. The CDR3 region is CASSVQTGGYTF. For the CDR3, the DNA is TGTGCCAGCAGCGTTCAGACAGGTGGCTACACCTTC.

This chain links TRBV5-4 with TRBJ2-3; 7 bases map to TRBD2. The CDR3 runs to 17 residues. V lost 4 bases to trimming and J lost 2 bases; unmatched junction nucleotides: 13. Germline V gene data show CDR1 as SGHNT and CDR2 as YYREEE (reference sequence). The CDR3 loop reads CASSQYGGSTNTDTQYF. The CDR3 DNA is TGTGCCAGCAGCCAATACGGGGGGTCCACAAACACAGATACGCAGTATTTT.

V gene TRBV7-3 combines with J gene TRBJ2-6; maybe TRBD2 (6 bases). The CDR3 extends over 16 amino acids. The ends were cut back, 5 bases at V and 3 bases at J, with 14 bases in the middle. The germline V gene encodes CDR1 SGHTA and CDR2 FQGTGA. CDR3 loop: CASSTLGGNGANVLTF. For the CDR3, the DNA is TGTGCCAGCAGCACCCTTGGGGGGAATGGGGCCAACGTCCTGACTTTC.

The chain carries TRBV12-5 and TRBJ1-4; 7 bases align to TRBD1. The CDR3 is 17 amino acids. Per the germline V gene, CDR1 is LGHNT and CDR2 is FRNRAP. With 9 bases clipped from V and 8 bases from J, the junction kept 21 bases outside the gene matches. The CDR3 DNA follows: TGTGCTAGCCCAGCTATAGTTCGGGACAGTAAAAGGGAAAAACTGTTTTTT. This gives the protein CASPAIVRDSKREKLFF.

The chain is built from TRBV11-3 and TRBJ1-1, with D unclear. V lost 0 bases and J 3 bases, leaving 5 bases between the germline ends. Germline V gene data show CDR1 as SGHNT and CDR2 as YENEEA. This CDR3 has 13 amino acids. CDR3: CASSLEADTEAFF. The CDR3 DNA reads as TGTGCCAGCAGCTTAGAGGCAGACACTGAAGCTTTCTTT.

Of note for this clone: The same CDR3 is also encoded by other DNA sequences in this sample. This sequence joins TRBV7-9 and TRBJ1-1; D not resolved. Germline V CDR1 and CDR2: SEHNR, FQNEAQ (reference sequence). V lost 1 base to trimming and J lost 4 bases, with 7 bases between them. The CDR3 is made up of 13 amino acids. CDR3 in DNA: TGTGCCAGCAGCTTAGAGCGGGTCACTGAAGCTTTCTTT. Translated, it gives CASSLERVTEAFF.

The CDR3: CASRNNYYNEQFF. DNA for the CDR3: TGTGCCAGCAGAAACAACTACTACAATGAGCAGTTCTTC. The chain carries TRBV6-5 and TRBJ2-1; D is uncertain. V was trimmed by 6 bases and J by 3 bases, leaving 9 bases between them. The CDR3 spans 13 residues. CDR1 is MNHEY, CDR2 SVGAGI, per germline.

For the CDR3, the DNA is TGTGCCAGCAGCGTTGCTGGGGGACAGGGTCCCCTCGATGAAAAACTGTTTTTT. It codes for CASSVAGGQGPLDEKLFF. The gene calls are TRBV9 and TRBJ1-4, with 9 nucleotides matching TRBD1. The CDR3 extends over 18 amino acids. Per germline, CDR1 SGDLS and CDR2 YYNGEE. Unmatched junction bases numbered 14, after V lost 2 bases and J lost 6 bases.

V is TRBV27 and J is TRBJ1-6; the D is unclear. The ends were cut back, 5 bases at V and 2 bases at J, with 10 bases in the middle. Germline lookup yields CDR1 MNHEY and CDR2 SMNVEV (reference sequence). The CDR3 runs 15 residues. The CDR3 region has the DNA TGTGCCAGCAGTCCCCAGGAGGCCTATAATTCACCCCTCCACTTT. Amino acids: CASSPQEAYNSPLHF.

The genes are TRBV10-2 and TRBJ1-1; no reliable D call. Germline V gene data show CDR1 as WSHSY and CDR2 as SAAADI. The CDR3 loop spans 13 amino acids. V was pared by 8 bases and J by 0 bases, with 10 bases between. CDR3 residues: CASVDTMNTEAFF. The CDR3 bases are TGCGCCAGCGTCGACACGATGAACACTGAAGCTTTCTTT.

J is TRBJ2-3 and V is TRBV30; TRBD2 agrees at 7 bases. The trim removed 4 bases at V and 2 bases at J, leaving 9 bases unmatched. This CDR3 has 15 residues. The germline gives CDR1 GTSNPN, CDR2 SVGIG (reference sequence). CDR3 protein: CAWKWSSGTTDTQYF. The CDR3 DNA follows: TGTGCCTGGAAATGGTCTAGCGGAACCACAGATACGCAGTATTTT.

In DNA, the CDR3 is TGTGCCAGCAGTTTTACCGAGAATCAGCCCCAGCATTTT. Translation: CASSFTENQPQHF. This sequence joins TRBV12-3 or TRBV12-4 and TRBJ1-5, with D uncertain. CDR3 length: 13 amino acids. The V end lost 3 bases, the J end lost 4 bases, and 7 bases lay between the germline ends.

This chain links TRBV5-1 with TRBJ2-1, with 9 bases lining up with TRBD2. The CDR3 covers 18 residues. The J segment lost 7 bases and the V segment lost 0 bases, leaving 14 bases of the junction unmatched. Germline-derived CDR1 and CDR2 are SGHRS and YFSETQ. The CDR3 protein is CASSLELSGLAIVNEQFF. Written as DNA, the CDR3 is TGCGCCAGCAGCTTGGAGCTGTCTGGACTAGCGATTGTTAATGAGCAGTTCTTC.

The chain carries TRBV6-1 and TRBJ2-3, with 12 positions matching TRBD2. The trim removed 1 base at V and 14 bases at J, leaving 7 bases unmatched. Germline values: CDR1 MNHNS, CDR2 SASEGT. The CDR3 covers 14 residues. The DNA of the CDR3 is TGTGCCAGCAGTGAAGTTCGGGCTAGCGGGGGGGCGTATTTT. Amino acids: CASSEVRASGGAYF.

Worth noting for this clone: Different DNA sequences within this sample yield the same CDR3. The rearrangement joins TRBV5-1 to TRBJ1-2, with D hard to call. Germline V CDR1 and CDR2: SGHRS, YFSETQ. This CDR3 comprises 14 residues. Trimming stripped 3 bases from V and 8 bases from J, with 17 bases between. CDR3 nucleotides: TGCGCCAGCAGCTACCCCCGGGAGGGCGGCGGCTACACCTTC. Its translation is CASSYPREGGGYTF.

The V call is TRBV2, the J call TRBJ2-1; 13 bases line up with TRBD2. With 7 bases clipped from V and 4 bases from J, the junction kept 7 bases outside the gene matches. Germline V gene sequence: CDR1 SNHLY, CDR2 FYNNEI. The CDR3 runs to 16 residues. As DNA, the CDR3 is TGTGCCAGCATCGTTACGACTAGCGGGGGGTACAATGAGCAGTTCTTC. The encoded protein is CASIVTTSGGYNEQFF.